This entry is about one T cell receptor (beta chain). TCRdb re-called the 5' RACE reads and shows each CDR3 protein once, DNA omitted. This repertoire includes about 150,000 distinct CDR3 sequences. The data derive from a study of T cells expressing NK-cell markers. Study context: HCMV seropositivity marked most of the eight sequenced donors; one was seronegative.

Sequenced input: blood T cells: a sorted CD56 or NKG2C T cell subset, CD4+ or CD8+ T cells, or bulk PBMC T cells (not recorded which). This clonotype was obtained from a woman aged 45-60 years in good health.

The CDR3 sequence: CAISDADSNQPQHF. The rearrangement links TRBV10-3 to TRBJ1-5. Germline V gene lookup returns CDR1 ENHRY and CDR2 SYGVKD. The CDR3 is 14 amino acids.